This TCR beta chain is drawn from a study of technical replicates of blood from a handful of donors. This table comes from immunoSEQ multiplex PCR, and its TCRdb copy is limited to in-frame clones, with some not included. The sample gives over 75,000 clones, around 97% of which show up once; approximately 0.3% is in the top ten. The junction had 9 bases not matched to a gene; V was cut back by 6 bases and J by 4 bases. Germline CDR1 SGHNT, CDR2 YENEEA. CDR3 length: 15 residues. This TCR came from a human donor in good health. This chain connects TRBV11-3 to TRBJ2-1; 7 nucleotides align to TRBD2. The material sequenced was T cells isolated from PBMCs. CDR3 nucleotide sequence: TGTGCCAGCAGTCCAACTAGCGCAGAATACAATGAGCAGTTCTTC. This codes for CASSPTSAEYNEQFF. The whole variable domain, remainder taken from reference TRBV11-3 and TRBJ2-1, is EAGVVQSPRYKIIEKKQPVAFWCNPISGHNTLYWYLQNLGQGPELLIRYENEEAVDDSQLPKDRFSAERLKGVDSTLKIQPAELGDSAVYLCASSPTSAEYNEQFFGPGTRLTVL.